The 10 T cell receptor beta chains in this list originate from one sample, sequenced in a study of shared clonotypes between healthy human individuals. Produced via immunoSEQ multiplex PCR; TCRdb's table is partial and in-frame only. The data contain more than 2 million clones, 90% to 95% of them singletons. Terminally differentiated effector memory CD45RA+ cells were left out of the naive CD8 fraction, which was CD45RO-negative and positively selected for CCR7. Sequencing was performed on naive CD8+ T cells from PBMCs. The receptor set was obtained from a man between 18 and 35 years old in good health. Some clones in this sample may be carry-over from other donors' samples.

The J gene is TRBJ2-1, the V gene TRBV14; D may be TRBD1 or TRBD2 (6 bases each). Trimming removed 0 bases from V and 9 bases from J, with 15 bases in between. The CDR3 is made up of 15 amino acids. In germline, CDR1 is SGHDN, CDR2 FVKESK. CDR3 DNA: TGTGCCAGCAGCCAAGAGGGGGCGCCCGGGAGTGAGCAGTTCTTC. Amino acid sequence: CASSQEGAPGSEQFF.

This chain uses TRBV11-2 with TRBJ2-1, with TRBD2 matching 12 bases. J lost 0 bases, V lost 3 bases, and 3 bases had no gene match. The CDR3 is 17 residues long. Looked up from germline, CDR1 is SGHAT and CDR2 is FQNNGV. CDR3 DNA sequence: TGTGCCAGCAGCTTCGGACTAGCGGGAAGCTCCTACAATGAGCAGTTCTTC. This gives the protein CASSFGLAGSSYNEQFF.

The chain uses TRBV11-3 and TRBJ2-1; possibly TRBD1 for D (5 bases). This CDR3 spans 15 amino acids. The germline CDR1 and CDR2 sequences are SGHNT and YENEEA. V shed 4 bases and J shed 3 bases, with 13 bases lying between them. The CDR3 DNA reads as TGTGCCAGCAGCTCCAGAGACAGAGACTACAATGAGCAGTTCTTC. This encodes CASSSRDRDYNEQFF.

This clone has more than one count but fewer than ten. The J gene is TRBJ1-5, the V gene TRBV5-8, with 10 nucleotides matching TRBD1. There are 15 residues in the CDR3. Germline-derived CDR1 and CDR2 are SGHTS and YDEGEE. V gave up 4 bases and J gave up 6 bases; unmatched junction bases: 7. This chain's CDR3 is CASSRDRGAGQPQHF. CDR3 nucleotides: TGTGCCAGCAGCCGGGACAGGGGCGCCGGTCAGCCCCAGCATTTT.

The CDR3 DNA reads as TGTGCCAGCAGCTTACCTAAACCCCGGACCCAAACCGGGGAGCTGTTTTTT. As protein: CASSLPKPRTQTGELFF. The chain couples TRBV7-9 to TRBJ2-2; D is unresolved. This CDR3 comprises 17 residues. CDR1 and CDR2 from the germline V gene are SEHNR and FQNEAQ (reference sequence). V lost 2 bases and J lost 5, with 18 bases in between.

A word on this clone: Other DNA sequences in the sample encode the same CDR3. In DNA form, the CDR3 reads TGTGCCAGCAGTCCCCGACAGGGATCCTACGAGCAGTACTTC. Translation gives CASSPRQGSYEQYF. The genes are TRBV27 and TRBJ2-7; 7 nucleotides line up with TRBD1. CDR3 length: 14 amino acids. Per the germline V gene, CDR1 is MNHEY and CDR2 is SMNVEV (reference sequence). V dropped 5 bases and J dropped 1; count of bases not matched to a gene: 5.

This clone was detected once. This sequence joins TRBV4-1 and TRBJ1-5, with 11 positions matching TRBD1. Germline CDR1 MGHRA, CDR2 YSYEKL. The CDR3 covers 20 residues. The V and J ends lost 4 bases and 0 bases, in that order; junction bases with no gene match: 14. The CDR3 sequence is CASSPSAGTGGSYSNQPQHF. The CDR3 region has the DNA TGCGCCAGCAGCCCTTCTGCTGGGACAGGGGGGTCGTATAGCAATCAGCCCCAGCATTTT.

Details on this clone: Other DNA sequences in this specimen translate into the identical CDR3. The chain recombines TRBV5-6 with TRBJ1-1; no clear D gene. V was shortened by 7 bases and J by 5 bases, with 9 bases between the two germline ends. Germline CDR1 is SGHDT and CDR2 is YYEEEE. The CDR3 is made up of 11 amino acids. Here the CDR3 DNA reads TGTGCCAGCTCACGGGGAACTGAAGCTTTCTTT. Protein sequence: CASSRGTEAFF. Full variable domain (outside the CDR3, taken from reference TRBV5-6 and TRBJ1-1): DAGVTQSPTHLIKTRGQQVTLRCSPKSGHDTVSWYQQALGQGPQFIFQYYEEEERQRGNFPDRFSGHQFPNYSSELNVNALLLGDSALYLCASSRGTEAFFGQGTRLTVV.

The V gene is TRBV27, the J gene TRBJ2-7, with 9 bases that match TRBD1. There are 15 residues in the CDR3. Germline V gene lookup returns CDR1 MNHEY and CDR2 SMNVEV (reference sequence). V was pared by 5 bases and J by 9 bases, with 14 bases of the junction left unmatched. CDR3 amino acids: CASSPSGTGIVGQYF. The CDR3 DNA reads TGTGCCAGCAGTCCCTCCGGGACAGGGATAGTGGGGCAGTACTTC.

The V call is TRBV18, the J call TRBJ1-5; 7 nucleotides agree with TRBD1. V shed 2 bases, J shed 0 bases, and the junction held 7 bases outside the gene matches. The CDR3 is 17 amino acids. Germline values: CDR1 KGHSH, CDR2 LQKENI. CDR3 protein: CASSPNQQGSSNQPQHF. The CDR3 DNA reads TGTGCCAGCTCACCAAATCAACAGGGGTCTAGCAATCAGCCCCAGCATTTT.